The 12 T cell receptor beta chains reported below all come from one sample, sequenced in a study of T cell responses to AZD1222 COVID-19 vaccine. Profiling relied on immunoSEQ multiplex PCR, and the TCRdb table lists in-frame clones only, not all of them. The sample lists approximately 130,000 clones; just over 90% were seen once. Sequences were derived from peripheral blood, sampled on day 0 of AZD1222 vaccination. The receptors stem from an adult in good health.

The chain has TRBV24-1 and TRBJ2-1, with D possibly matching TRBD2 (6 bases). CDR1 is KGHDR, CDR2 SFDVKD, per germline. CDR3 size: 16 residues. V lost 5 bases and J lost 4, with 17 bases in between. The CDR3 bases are TGTGCCACCAGTGCCCTGCCGGGACTGGGGTACAATGAGCAGTTCTTC. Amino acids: CATSALPGLGYNEQFF.

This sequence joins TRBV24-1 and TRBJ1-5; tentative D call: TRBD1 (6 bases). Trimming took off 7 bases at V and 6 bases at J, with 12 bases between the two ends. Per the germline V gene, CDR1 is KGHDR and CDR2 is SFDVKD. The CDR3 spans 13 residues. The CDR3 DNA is TGTGCCACCAGGGGAGGAGGGGGTCAGCCCCAGCATTTT. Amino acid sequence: CATRGGGGQPQHF.

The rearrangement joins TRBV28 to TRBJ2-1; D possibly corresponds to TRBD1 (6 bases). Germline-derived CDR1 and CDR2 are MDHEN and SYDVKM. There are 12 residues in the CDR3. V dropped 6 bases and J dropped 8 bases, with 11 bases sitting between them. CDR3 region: CASSSRGYEQFF. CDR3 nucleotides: TGTGCCAGCAGCAGCAGGGGCTATGAGCAGTTCTTC. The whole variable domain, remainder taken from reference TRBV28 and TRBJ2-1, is DVKVTQSSRYLVKRTGEKVFLECVQDMDHENMFWYRQDPGLGLRLIYFSYDVKMKEKGDIPEGYSVSREKKERFSLILESASTNQTSMYLCASSSRGYEQFFGPGTRLTVL.

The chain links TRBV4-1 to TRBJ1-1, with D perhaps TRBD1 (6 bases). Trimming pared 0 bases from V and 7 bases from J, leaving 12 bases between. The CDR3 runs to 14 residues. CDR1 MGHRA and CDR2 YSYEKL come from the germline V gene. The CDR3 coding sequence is TGCGCCAGCAGCCAAGACCGGGGGGCGGTTGAAGCTTTCTTT. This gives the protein CASSQDRGAVEAFF.

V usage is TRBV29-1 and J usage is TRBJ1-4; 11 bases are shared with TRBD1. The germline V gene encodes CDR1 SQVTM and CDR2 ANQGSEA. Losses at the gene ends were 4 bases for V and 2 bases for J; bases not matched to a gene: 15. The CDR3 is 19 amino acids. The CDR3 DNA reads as TGCAGCGTTGGATCAAGCCGGGACAGGGGGTTTTCGACTAATGAAAAACTGTTTTTT. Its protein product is CSVGSSRDRGFSTNEKLFF.

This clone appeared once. CDR3 residues: CASSPLGGGETQYF. DNA of the CDR3: TGTGCCAGCTCACCACTAGGGGGTGGAGAGACCCAGTACTTC. The chain employs TRBV18 and TRBJ2-5; D is possibly TRBD1 (6 bases). CDR3 length: 14 residues. Germline lookup yields CDR1 KGHSH and CDR2 LQKENI. V lost 1 base and J lost 4, with 10 bases in between.

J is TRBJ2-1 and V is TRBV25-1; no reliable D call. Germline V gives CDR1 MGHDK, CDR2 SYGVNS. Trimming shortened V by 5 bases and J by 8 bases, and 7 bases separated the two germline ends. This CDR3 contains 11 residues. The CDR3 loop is CASSWGDEQFF. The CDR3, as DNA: TGTGCCAGCAGTTGGGGTGATGAGCAGTTCTTC.

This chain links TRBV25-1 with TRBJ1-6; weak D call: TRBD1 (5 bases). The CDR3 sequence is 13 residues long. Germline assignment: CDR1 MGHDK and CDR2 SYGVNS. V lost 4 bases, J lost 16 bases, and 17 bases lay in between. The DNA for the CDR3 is TGTGCCAGCAGTGGTAACAAAGGGACCCTTCTCCACTTT. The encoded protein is CASSGNKGTLLHF.

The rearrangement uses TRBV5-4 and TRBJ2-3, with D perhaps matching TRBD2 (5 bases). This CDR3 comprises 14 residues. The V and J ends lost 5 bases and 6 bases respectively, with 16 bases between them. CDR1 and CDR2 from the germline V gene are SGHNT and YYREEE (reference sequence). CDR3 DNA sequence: TGTGCCAGCAGGGGGTCGAGGGCCTGGGATACGCAGTATTTT. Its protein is CASRGSRAWDTQYF.

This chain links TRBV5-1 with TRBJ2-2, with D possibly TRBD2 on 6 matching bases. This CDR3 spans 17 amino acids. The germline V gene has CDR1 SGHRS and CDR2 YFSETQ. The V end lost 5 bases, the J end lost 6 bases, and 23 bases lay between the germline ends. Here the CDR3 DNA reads TGCGCCAGCAGTGCGGGGCTGAGGCTAGCGACGGCCGGGGAGCTGTTTTTT. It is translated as CASSAGLRLATAGELFF.

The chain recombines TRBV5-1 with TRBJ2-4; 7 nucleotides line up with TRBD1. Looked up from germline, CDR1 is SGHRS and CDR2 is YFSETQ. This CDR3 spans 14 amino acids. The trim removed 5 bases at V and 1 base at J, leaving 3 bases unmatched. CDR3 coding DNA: TGCGCCAGCAGTCAACAGGGGGCCAAAAACATTCAGTACTTC. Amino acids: CASSQQGAKNIQYF. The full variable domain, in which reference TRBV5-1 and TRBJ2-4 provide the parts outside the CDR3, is KAGVTQTPRYLIKTRGQQVTLSCSPISGHRSVSWYQQTPGQGLQFLFEYFSETQRNKGNFPGRFSGRQFSNSRSEMNVSTLELGDSALYLCASSQQGAKNIQYFGAGTRLSVL.

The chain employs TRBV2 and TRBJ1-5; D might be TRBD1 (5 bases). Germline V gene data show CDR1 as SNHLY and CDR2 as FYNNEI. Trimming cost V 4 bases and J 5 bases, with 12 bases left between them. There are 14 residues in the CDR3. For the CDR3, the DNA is TGTGCCAGCAGTGCCGGGAGGGGTCATCAGCCCCAGCATTTT. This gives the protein CASSAGRGHQPQHF.